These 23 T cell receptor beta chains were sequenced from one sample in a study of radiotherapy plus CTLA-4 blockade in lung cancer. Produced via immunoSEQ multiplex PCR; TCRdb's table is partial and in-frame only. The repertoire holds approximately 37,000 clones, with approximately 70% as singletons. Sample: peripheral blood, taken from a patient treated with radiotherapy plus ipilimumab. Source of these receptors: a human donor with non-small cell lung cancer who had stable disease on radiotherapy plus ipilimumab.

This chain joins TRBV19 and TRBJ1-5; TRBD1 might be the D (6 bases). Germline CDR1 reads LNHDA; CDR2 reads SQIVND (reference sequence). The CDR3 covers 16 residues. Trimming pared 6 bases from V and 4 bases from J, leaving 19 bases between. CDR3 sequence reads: CASSPGVLTGNQPQHF. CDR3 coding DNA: TGTGCCAGTAGCCCAGGGGTGCTGACGGGGAATCAGCCCCAGCATTTT.

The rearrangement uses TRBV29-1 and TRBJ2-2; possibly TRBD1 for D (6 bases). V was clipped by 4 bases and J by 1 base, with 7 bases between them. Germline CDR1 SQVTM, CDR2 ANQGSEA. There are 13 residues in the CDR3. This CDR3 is CSVVTGNTGELFF. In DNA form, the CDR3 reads TGCAGCGTTGTGACAGGGAACACCGGGGAGCTGTTTTTT.

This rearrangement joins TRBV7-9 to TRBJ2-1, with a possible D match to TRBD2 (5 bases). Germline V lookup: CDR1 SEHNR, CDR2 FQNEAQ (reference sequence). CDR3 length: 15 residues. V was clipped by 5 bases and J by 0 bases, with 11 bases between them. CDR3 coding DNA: TGTGCCAGCAGCCCGAGGGATAGCTCCTACAATGAGCAGTTCTTC. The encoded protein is CASSPRDSSYNEQFF.

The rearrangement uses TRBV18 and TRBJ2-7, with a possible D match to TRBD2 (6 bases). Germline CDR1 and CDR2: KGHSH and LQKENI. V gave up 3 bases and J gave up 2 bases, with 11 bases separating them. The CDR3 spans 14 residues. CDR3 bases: TGTGCCAGCTCACCGGGGGACTTAGCCTACGAGCAGTACTTC. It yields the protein CASSPGDLAYEQYF.

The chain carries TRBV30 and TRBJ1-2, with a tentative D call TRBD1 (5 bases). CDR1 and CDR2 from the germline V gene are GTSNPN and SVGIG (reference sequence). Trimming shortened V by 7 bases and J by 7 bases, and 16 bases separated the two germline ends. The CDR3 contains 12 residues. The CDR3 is CASVGDHGGYTF. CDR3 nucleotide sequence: TGTGCCTCGGTAGGGGATCATGGTGGCTACACCTTC.

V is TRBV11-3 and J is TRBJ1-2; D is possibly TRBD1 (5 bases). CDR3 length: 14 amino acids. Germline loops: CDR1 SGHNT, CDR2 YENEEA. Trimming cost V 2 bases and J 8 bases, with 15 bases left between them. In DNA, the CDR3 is TGTGCCAGCAGCTTACCGCTACAGGAGGGGGGCTACACCTTC. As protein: CASSLPLQEGGYTF.

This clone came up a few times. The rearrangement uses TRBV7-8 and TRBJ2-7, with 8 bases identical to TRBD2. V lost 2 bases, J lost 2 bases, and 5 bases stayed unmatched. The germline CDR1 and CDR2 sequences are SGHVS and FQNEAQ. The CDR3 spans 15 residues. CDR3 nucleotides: TGTGCCAGCAGCTTACTAAGCGGGGGTCCCTACGAGCAGTACTTC. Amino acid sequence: CASSLLSGGPYEQYF.

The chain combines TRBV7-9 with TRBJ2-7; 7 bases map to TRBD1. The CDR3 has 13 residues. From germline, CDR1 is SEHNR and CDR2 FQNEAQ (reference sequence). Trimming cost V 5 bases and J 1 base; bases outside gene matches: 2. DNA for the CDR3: TGTGCCAGCAGCCGGGACAGTTCCTACGAGCAGTACTTC. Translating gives CASSRDSSYEQYF.

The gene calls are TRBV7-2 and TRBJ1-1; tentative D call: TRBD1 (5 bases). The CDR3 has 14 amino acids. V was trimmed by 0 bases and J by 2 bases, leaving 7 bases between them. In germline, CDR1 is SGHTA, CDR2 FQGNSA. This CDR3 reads CASSLAGANTEAFF. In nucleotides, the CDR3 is TGTGCCAGCAGCTTAGCTGGGGCTAACACTGAAGCTTTCTTT.

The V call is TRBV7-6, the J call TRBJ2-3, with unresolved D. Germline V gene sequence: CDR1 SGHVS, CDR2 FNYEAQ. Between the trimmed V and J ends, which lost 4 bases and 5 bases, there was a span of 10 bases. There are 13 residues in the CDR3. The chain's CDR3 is CASSSRLLDTQYF. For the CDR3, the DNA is TGTGCCAGCAGCTCCCGACTCCTAGATACGCAGTATTTT.

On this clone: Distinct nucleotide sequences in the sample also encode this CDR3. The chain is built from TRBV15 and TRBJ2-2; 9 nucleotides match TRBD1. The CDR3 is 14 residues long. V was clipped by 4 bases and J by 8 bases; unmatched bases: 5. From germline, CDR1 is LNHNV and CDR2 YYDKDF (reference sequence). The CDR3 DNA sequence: TGTGCCACCAGCAAAACAGGGGGCAGGGGGGAGCTGTTTTTT. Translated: CATSKTGGRGELFF. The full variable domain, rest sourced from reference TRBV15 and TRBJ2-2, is DAMVIQNPRYQVTQFGKPVTLSCSQTLNHNVMYWYQQKSSQAPKLLFHYYDKDFNNEADTPDNFQSRRPNTSFCFLDIRSPGLGDTAMYLCATSKTGGRGELFFGEGSRLTVL.

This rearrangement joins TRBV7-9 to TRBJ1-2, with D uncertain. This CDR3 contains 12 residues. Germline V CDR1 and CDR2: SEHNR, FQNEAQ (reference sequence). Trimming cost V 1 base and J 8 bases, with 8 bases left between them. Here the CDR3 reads CASSLDSTGYTF. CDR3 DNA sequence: TGTGCCAGCAGCTTAGATTCAACAGGCTACACCTTC.

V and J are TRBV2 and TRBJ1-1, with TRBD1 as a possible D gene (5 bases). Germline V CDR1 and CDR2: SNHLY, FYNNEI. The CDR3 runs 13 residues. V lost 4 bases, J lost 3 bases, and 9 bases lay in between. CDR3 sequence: CASSGREDTEAFF. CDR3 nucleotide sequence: TGTGCCAGCAGTGGCAGGGAGGACACTGAAGCTTTCTTT.

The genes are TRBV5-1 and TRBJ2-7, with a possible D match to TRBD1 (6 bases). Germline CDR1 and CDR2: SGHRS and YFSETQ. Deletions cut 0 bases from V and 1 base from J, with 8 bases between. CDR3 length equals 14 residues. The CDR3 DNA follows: TGCGCCAGCAGCTTGGCGGGACATTCCTACGAGCAGTACTTC. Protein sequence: CASSLAGHSYEQYF.

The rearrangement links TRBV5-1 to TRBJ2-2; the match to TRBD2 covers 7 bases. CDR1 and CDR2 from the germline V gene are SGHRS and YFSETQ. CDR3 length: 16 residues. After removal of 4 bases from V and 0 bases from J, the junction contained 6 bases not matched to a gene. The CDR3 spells CASSPVGGPNTGELFF. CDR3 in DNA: TGCGCCAGCAGCCCTGTGGGAGGGCCGAACACCGGGGAGCTGTTTTTT. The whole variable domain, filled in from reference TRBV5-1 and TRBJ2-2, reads KAGVTQTPRYLIKTRGQQVTLSCSPISGHRSVSWYQQTPGQGLQFLFEYFSETQRNKGNFPGRFSGRQFSNSRSEMNVSTLELGDSALYLCASSPVGGPNTGELFFGEGSRLTVL.

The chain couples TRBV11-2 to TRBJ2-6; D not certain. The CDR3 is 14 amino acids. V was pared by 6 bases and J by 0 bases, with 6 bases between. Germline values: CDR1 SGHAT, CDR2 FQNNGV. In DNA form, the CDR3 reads TGTGCCAGCAGGCGTGACTCTGGGGCCAACGTCCTGACTTTC. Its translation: CASRRDSGANVLTF.

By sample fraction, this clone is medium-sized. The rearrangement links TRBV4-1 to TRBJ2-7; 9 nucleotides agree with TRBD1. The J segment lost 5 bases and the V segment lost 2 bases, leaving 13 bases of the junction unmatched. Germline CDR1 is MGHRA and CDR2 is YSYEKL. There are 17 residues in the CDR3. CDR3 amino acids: CASSQKAGDRARDEQYF. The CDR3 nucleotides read TGCGCCAGCAGCCAAAAGGCCGGGGACAGGGCACGGGACGAGCAGTACTTC.

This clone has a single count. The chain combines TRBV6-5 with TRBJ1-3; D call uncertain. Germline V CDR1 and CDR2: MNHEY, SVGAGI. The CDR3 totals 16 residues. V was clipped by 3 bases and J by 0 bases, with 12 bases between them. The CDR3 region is CASSYGHGYSGNTIYF. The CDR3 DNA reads TGTGCCAGCAGTTATGGCCACGGGTACTCTGGAAACACCATATATTTT.

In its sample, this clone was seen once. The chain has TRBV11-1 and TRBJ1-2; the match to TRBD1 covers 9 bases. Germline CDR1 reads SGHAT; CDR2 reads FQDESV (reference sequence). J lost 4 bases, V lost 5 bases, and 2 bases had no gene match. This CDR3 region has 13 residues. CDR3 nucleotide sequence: TGTGCCAGCAGCGGGACAGGGAGCTATGGCTACACCTTC. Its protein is CASSGTGSYGYTF.

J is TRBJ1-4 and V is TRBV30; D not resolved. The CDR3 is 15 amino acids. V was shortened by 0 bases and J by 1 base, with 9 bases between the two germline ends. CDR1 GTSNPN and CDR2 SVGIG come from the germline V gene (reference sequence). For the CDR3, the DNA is TGTGCCTGGAGTGTAACCCGGGGAACTAATGAAAAACTGTTTTTT. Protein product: CAWSVTRGTNEKLFF.

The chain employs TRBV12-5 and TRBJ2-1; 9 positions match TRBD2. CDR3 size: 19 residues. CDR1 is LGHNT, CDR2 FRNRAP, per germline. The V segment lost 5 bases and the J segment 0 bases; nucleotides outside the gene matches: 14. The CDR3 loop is CASGPPGVAGASSYNEQFF. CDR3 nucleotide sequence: TGTGCTAGTGGTCCGCCCGGGGTAGCGGGGGCCAGCTCCTACAATGAGCAGTTCTTC.

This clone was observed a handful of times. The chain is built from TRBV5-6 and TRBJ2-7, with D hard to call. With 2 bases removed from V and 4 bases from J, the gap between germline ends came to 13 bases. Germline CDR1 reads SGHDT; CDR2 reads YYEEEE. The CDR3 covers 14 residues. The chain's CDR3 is CASSFYDWAYEQYF. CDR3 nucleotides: TGTGCCAGCAGCTTCTATGATTGGGCGTACGAGCAGTACTTC. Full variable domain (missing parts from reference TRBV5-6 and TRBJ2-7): DAGVTQSPTHLIKTRGQQVTLRCSPKSGHDTVSWYQQALGQGPQFIFQYYEEEERQRGNFPDRFSGHQFPNYSSELNVNALLLGDSALYLCASSFYDWAYEQYFGPGTRLTVT.

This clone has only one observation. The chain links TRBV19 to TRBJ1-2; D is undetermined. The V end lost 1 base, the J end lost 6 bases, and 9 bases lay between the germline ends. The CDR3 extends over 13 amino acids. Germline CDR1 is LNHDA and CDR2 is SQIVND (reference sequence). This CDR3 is CASSIAARNGYTF. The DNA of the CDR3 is TGTGCCAGTAGTATAGCCGCCAGAAATGGCTACACCTTC.